The 31 T cell receptor beta chains presented below share a single source sample, sequenced in a study of blood T cell repertoires in COVID-19. Only in-frame clones appear in the TCRdb table, and some are missing; sequencing was by immunoSEQ multiplex PCR. This table has roughly 410,000 clones, around 89% appearing once. Sequencing was done on a sample of peripheral blood. These receptors originate from a man in his forties with acute or convalescent COVID-19.

The rearrangement uses TRBV6-1 and TRBJ1-5; 8 bases are a match to TRBD1. The CDR3 runs to 17 residues. With V trimmed by 3 bases and J by 1 base, 8 bases remained unmatched. Germline loops: CDR1 MNHNS, CDR2 SASEGT. This chain's CDR3 is CASSEAGGFHSNQPQHF. The CDR3 coding sequence is TGTGCCAGCAGTGAGGCAGGGGGCTTTCACAGCAATCAGCCCCAGCATTTT.

This chain joins TRBV10-3 and TRBJ1-1; D is uncertain. V lost 0 bases, J lost 4 bases, and 18 bases lay in between. CDR1 and CDR2 from the germline V gene are ENHRY and SYGVKD. CDR3 size: 17 residues. CDR3 in DNA: TGTGCCATCAGTGAGTCTGGGAGGAGGAATGGACGCACTGAAGCTTTCTTT. It yields the protein CAISESGRRNGRTEAFF.

The chain combines TRBV28 with TRBJ2-5; 7 positions agree with TRBD2. CDR1 MDHEN and CDR2 SYDVKM come from the germline V gene. This CDR3 is 17 amino acids long. V trimming: 5 bases; J trimming: 5 bases; junction bases outside the gene matches: 17. The CDR3 coding sequence is TGTGCCAGCAGTGCACCTCGACTAGCAGGAGCACGGGAGACCCAGTACTTC. The encoded protein is CASSAPRLAGARETQYF.

V and J are TRBV24-1 and TRBJ2-7; TRBD2 might be the D (6 bases). Germline lookup yields CDR1 KGHDR and CDR2 SFDVKD. V lost 6 bases and J lost 6, with 14 bases in between. The CDR3 runs 13 residues. The CDR3 DNA is TGTGCCACCAGTAGACTAGGTGACTCCGAGCAGTACTTC. Translated, it gives CATSRLGDSEQYF.

The chain links TRBV10-3 to TRBJ2-1; D is unresolved. Germline V CDR1 and CDR2: ENHRY, SYGVKD. CDR3 length equals 15 residues. The V end lost 4 bases, the J end lost 1 base, and 11 bases lay between the germline ends. The DNA for the CDR3 is TGTGCCATCAGTGTTGCCGCGAGATCCTACAATGAGCAGTTCTTC. The encoded protein is CAISVAARSYNEQFF.

The chain uses TRBV6-1 and TRBJ2-3; 12 positions agree with TRBD2. The CDR3 is made up of 16 amino acids. Trimming took 2 bases from V and 2 from J; bases not matched to a gene: 2. CDR1 MNHNS and CDR2 SASEGT come from the germline V gene. In DNA, the CDR3 is TGTGCCAGCAGTGAACTAGCGGGGGGGTACACAGATACGCAGTATTTT. Amino acids: CASSELAGGYTDTQYF.

This sequence joins TRBV9 and TRBJ1-2, with D unresolved. V was clipped by 1 base and J by 4 bases, with 8 bases between them. The CDR3 length is 13 residues. CDR1 is SGDLS, CDR2 YYNGEE, per germline. Written as DNA, the CDR3 is TGTGCCAGCAGCGTAAGAGCTTTCTATGGCTACACCTTC. Translation gives CASSVRAFYGYTF.

The J gene is TRBJ2-1, the V gene TRBV11-2, with 8 bases that match TRBD2. V lost 4 bases, J lost 3 bases, and 14 bases stayed unmatched. This CDR3 region has 18 residues. Germline loops: CDR1 SGHAT, CDR2 FQNNGV. CDR3 DNA: TGTGCCAGCAGCTATCGTCCCCCTAGCGGGCCCTACTACAATGAGCAGTTCTTC. The encoded protein is CASSYRPPSGPYYNEQFF.

The chain uses TRBV29-1 and TRBJ2-7; D gene uncertain. V was shortened by 0 bases and J by 1 base, with 7 bases between the two germline ends. The CDR3 runs 13 residues. Germline CDR1 SQVTM, CDR2 ANQGSEA. The CDR3 protein is CSVEDPGSYEQYF. As DNA, the CDR3 is TGCAGCGTTGAAGATCCGGGTTCCTACGAGCAGTACTTC.

The chain couples TRBV30 to TRBJ2-7, with TRBD1 matching 7 bases. Germline CDR1 GTSNPN, CDR2 SVGIG (reference sequence). V shed 4 bases and J 1 base; nucleotides not matched to a gene: 10. This CDR3 comprises 15 residues. The CDR3 loop reads CAWKLAGGWSYEQYF. The CDR3 region has the DNA TGTGCCTGGAAATTGGCAGGGGGTTGGTCCTACGAGCAGTACTTC.

CDR3 sequence (DNA): TGTGCCAGCACAGGTAGCAATGAGCAGTTCTTC. As protein: CASTGSNEQFF. The gene calls are TRBV2 and TRBJ2-1; D is ambiguous. Trimming removed 7 bases from V and 6 bases from J, with 7 bases in between. Germline CDR1 SNHLY, CDR2 FYNNEI. The length of the CDR3 is 11 residues.

The table lists this clone with a few counts. V and J are TRBV19 and TRBJ1-5; TRBD1 might be the D (5 bases). The CDR3 runs to 16 residues. Germline CDR1 reads LNHDA; CDR2 reads SQIVND (reference sequence). With 1 base removed from V and 0 bases from J, the gap between germline ends came to 10 bases. The CDR3, as DNA: TGTGCCAGTAGTATAGGGCAGGGCTATAGCAATCAGCCCCAGCATTTT. It is translated as CASSIGQGYSNQPQHF.

The rearrangement links TRBV27 to TRBJ2-1; the match to TRBD2 covers 9 bases. Germline loops: CDR1 MNHEY, CDR2 SMNVEV (reference sequence). The CDR3 totals 13 residues. V shed 2 bases, J shed 14 bases, and the junction held 7 bases outside the gene matches. The CDR3 DNA reads as TGTGCCAGCAGTTTAGGGCGGGAGGGCCATAAGTTCTTC. It codes for CASSLGREGHKFF.

The CDR3 loop is CASSLAISRQFANEQFF. The CDR3 DNA sequence: TGTGCCAGCAGCTTAGCGATTTCGAGACAGTTTGCCAATGAGCAGTTCTTC. V and J are TRBV7-2 and TRBJ2-1; perhaps TRBD1 as D (5 bases). CDR1 and CDR2 from the germline V gene are SGHTA and FQGNSA. Trimming shortened V by 0 bases and J by 6 bases, and 18 bases separated the two germline ends. The CDR3 sequence is 17 residues long.

The chain couples TRBV2 to TRBJ1-2, with no clear D. The CDR3 covers 12 residues. V dropped 3 bases and J dropped 4 bases, with 6 bases sitting between them. Germline CDR1 is SNHLY and CDR2 is FYNNEI. The DNA of the CDR3 is TGTGCCAGCAGTGACGAGATCTATGGCTACACCTTC. It is translated as CASSDEIYGYTF.

The rearrangement joins TRBV2 to TRBJ2-7; no clear D gene. The germline gives CDR1 SNHLY, CDR2 FYNNEI. This CDR3 is 13 amino acids long. V was shortened by 4 bases and J by 0 bases, with 7 bases between the two germline ends. CDR3: CASSGGSSYEQYF. As DNA, the CDR3 is TGTGCCAGCAGTGGAGGCAGCTCCTACGAGCAGTACTTC.

The CDR3 region has the DNA TGTGCCAGCAGTTCTAGCGGGGGAAACATTCAGTACTTC. Amino acid sequence: CASSSSGGNIQYF. The chain has TRBV12-3 or TRBV12-4 and TRBJ2-4; the match to TRBD2 covers 10 bases. CDR3 length: 13 amino acids. V was pared by 4 bases and J by 6 bases, with 0 bases of the junction left unmatched.

This rearrangement joins TRBV29-1 to TRBJ2-3, with D possibly being TRBD2 (6 bases). The germline V and J ends were trimmed by 5 bases and 5 bases, with 14 bases remaining between them. The CDR3 covers 13 residues. Germline V gives CDR1 SQVTM, CDR2 ANQGSEA. In DNA, the CDR3 is TGCAGCGTTAACGGGAGAGGCATAGATACGCAGTATTTT. Its protein is CSVNGRGIDTQYF.

V usage is TRBV7-9 and J usage is TRBJ1-3, with TRBD1 matching 7 bases. In germline, CDR1 is SEHNR, CDR2 FQNEAQ (reference sequence). Trimming took 5 bases from V and 0 from J; bases not matched to a gene: 7. The CDR3 has 16 amino acids. CDR3 sequence: CASSPGDRSSGNTIYF. In nucleotides, the CDR3 is TGTGCCAGCAGCCCCGGGGACAGAAGCTCTGGAAACACCATATATTTT.

V gene TRBV19 combines with J gene TRBJ1-5; 8 positions match TRBD1. The germline CDR1 and CDR2 sequences are LNHDA and SQIVND (reference sequence). V shed 10 bases and J 0 bases; nucleotides not matched to a gene: 5. The CDR3 contains 14 residues. The CDR3 DNA sequence: TGTGCCACCAGACAGGGGTATAGCAATCAGCCCCAGCATTTT. Residues: CATRQGYSNQPQHF. Using reference TRBV19 and TRBJ1-5 for the parts outside the CDR3, the full variable domain is DGGITQSPKYLFRKEGQNVTLSCEQNLNHDAMYWYRQDPGQGLRLIYYSQIVNDFQKGDIAEGYSVSREKKESFPLTVTSAQKNPTAFYLCATRQGYSNQPQHFGDGTRLSIL.

The chain joins TRBV28 to TRBJ2-1, with 9 bases that match TRBD2. Germline CDR1 is MDHEN and CDR2 is SYDVKM. The V and J ends lost 4 bases and 8 bases, in that order; junction bases with no gene match: 6. This CDR3 contains 14 residues. The CDR3 DNA reads TGTGCCAGCAGTTCGGGCGGGGGGGTCGATGAGCAGTTCTTC. This sequence encodes CASSSGGGVDEQFF.

V gene TRBV28 combines with J gene TRBJ2-2; 9 nucleotides line up with TRBD1. The CDR3 contains 16 residues. Germline V gene data show CDR1 as MDHEN and CDR2 as SYDVKM. Trimming cost V 5 bases and J 6 bases; bases outside gene matches: 10. This chain's CDR3 is CASSTRRTGEAGELFF. CDR3 coding DNA: TGTGCCAGCAGTACCCGGAGGACAGGGGAAGCCGGGGAGCTGTTTTTT.

The rearrangement joins TRBV9 to TRBJ1-3, with D uncertain. The germline V and J ends were trimmed by 0 bases and 0 bases, with 7 bases remaining between them. This CDR3 region has 15 residues. The V gene's germline CDR1 is SGDLS and CDR2 YYNGEE. CDR3 nucleotides: TGTGCCAGCAGCGTAGGAGGGAACTCTGGAAACACCATATATTTT. Encoded protein: CASSVGGNSGNTIYF.

The chain joins TRBV30 to TRBJ2-3, with D possibly being TRBD2 (5 bases). Germline lookup yields CDR1 GTSNPN and CDR2 SVGIG (reference sequence). CDR3 size: 11 residues. V was cut by 7 bases and J by 6 bases, with 11 bases left in between. DNA of the CDR3: TGTGCCTTAGCGCTCGGGGATACGCAGTATTTT. Translation gives CALALGDTQYF.

V is TRBV9 and J is TRBJ2-7; 7 nucleotides align to TRBD2. This CDR3 spans 14 amino acids. Germline V gene sequence: CDR1 SGDLS, CDR2 YYNGEE. J gave up 2 bases and V 10 bases, and 12 bases lay outside the gene matches. The CDR3 here is CASPAGTFAYEQYF. DNA of the CDR3: TGTGCCTCACCAGCGGGGACCTTCGCCTACGAGCAGTACTTC.

The V and J genes are TRBV6-5 and TRBJ2-5, with TRBD2 matching 8 bases. J was trimmed by 4 bases and V by 0 bases; bases with no gene match: 7. The CDR3 is 16 amino acids. Germline loops: CDR1 MNHEY, CDR2 SVGAGI. CDR3 bases: TGTGCCAGCAGTTACTCGGGTCTAGCGGGCCGAGAGACCCAGTACTTC. It is translated as CASSYSGLAGRETQYF.

The CDR3 DNA follows: TGTGCCAGCAGGGGGACAGGAGATACCTCCTACGAGCAGTACTTC. Encoded protein: CASRGTGDTSYEQYF. V usage is TRBV6-6 and J usage is TRBJ2-7; 8 nucleotides match TRBD1. The length of the CDR3 is 15 residues. Trimming cost V 6 bases and J 0 bases; bases outside gene matches: 7. Germline V gene lookup returns CDR1 MNHNY and CDR2 SVGAGI (reference sequence).

J is TRBJ1-3 and V is TRBV12-3 or TRBV12-4; D remains unclear. CDR3 length equals 13 residues. Trimming shortened V by 6 bases and J by 8 bases, and 14 bases separated the two germline ends. The CDR3 loop is CASSHPDRDTIYF. Here the CDR3 DNA reads TGTGCCAGCAGCCACCCTGATCGAGACACCATATATTTT.

A remark on this clone: Other DNA sequences in this specimen translate into the identical CDR3. The chain links TRBV19 to TRBJ1-3; D unresolved. This CDR3 has 14 amino acids. Trimming removed 3 bases at V and 0 bases at J, with 6 bases between. The germline CDR1 and CDR2 sequences are LNHDA and SQIVND (reference sequence). CDR3 DNA: TGTGCCAGTAGTATCTTCAGCTCTGGAAACACCATATATTTT. Translating gives CASSIFSSGNTIYF. Supplemented by reference TRBV19 and TRBJ1-3, the full variable domain reads DGGITQSPKYLFRKEGQNVTLSCEQNLNHDAMYWYRQDPGQGLRLIYYSQIVNDFQKGDIAEGYSVSREKKESFPLTVTSAQKNPTAFYLCASSIFSSGNTIYFGEGSWLTVV.

The chain carries TRBV28 and TRBJ1-1; D ambiguous. CDR3 length equals 11 residues. V was clipped by 7 bases and J by 2 bases, with 5 bases between them. The germline gives CDR1 MDHEN, CDR2 SYDVKM. DNA for the CDR3: TGTGCCAGCATCAGTAACACTGAAGCTTTCTTT. As protein: CASISNTEAFF.

The V gene is TRBV9, the J gene TRBJ2-2; TRBD1 aligns across 7 bases. CDR3 size: 15 residues. Trimming took 0 bases from V and 7 from J; bases not matched to a gene: 6. Germline lookup yields CDR1 SGDLS and CDR2 YYNGEE. CDR3 sequence: CASSVGQGANGELFF. The CDR3, as DNA: TGTGCCAGCAGCGTAGGACAGGGCGCTAACGGGGAGCTGTTTTTT.